These T cell receptor beta chains were read from a single sample in a study of blood T cell repertoires in COVID-19. TCRdb's copy holds only in-frame clones and misses some; the assay was immunoSEQ multiplex PCR. The top ten hold 5% to 8% of the sample, which has some 180,000 clones, approximately 85% seen once. Sequenced: PBMCs or T cells enriched from blood (not recorded which). All receptors come from a man aged 40-49 years who had recovered from COVID-19. The conserved cysteine and the conserved F or W are not part of the CDR3 here.

v_gene: TRBV12-3/TRBV12-4
j_gene: TRBJ2-1
CDR3aa: ASSLAGQGF

v_gene: TRBV12-3/TRBV12-4
j_gene: TRBJ1-1
CDR3aa: AQRRTGPTEAF

v_gene: TRBV18
j_gene: TRBJ1-2
CDR3aa: ASHDRGAYGYT

v_gene: TRBV5-1
j_gene: TRBJ1-1
CDR3aa: ASSLARNTEAF

v_gene: TRBV30
j_gene: TRBJ1-2
CDR3aa: AGGATRRVYGYT

v_gene: TRBV11-3
j_gene: TRBJ1-1
CDR3aa: ASSLGKGTGDTEAF

v_gene: TRBV4-2
j_gene: TRBJ2-2
CDR3aa: ASSQETSGGPNTGELF

v_gene: TRBV29-1
j_gene: TRBJ2-3
CDR3aa: SVPGLAGVTDTQY

v_gene: TRBV5-1
j_gene: TRBJ1-4
CDR3aa: ASSLAPRVGLRKEKLF

v_gene: TRBV5-5
j_gene: TRBJ1-6
CDR3aa: ASSFLGPQISSSYNSPLH

v_gene: TRBV5-1
j_gene: TRBJ1-2
CDR3aa: ASSLGQARGYT

v_gene: TRBV5-6
j_gene: TRBJ2-7
CDR3aa: ASTHPRQGVNEQY

v_gene: TRBV6-4
j_gene: TRBJ1-2
CDR3aa: ASSDDPTAGNGYT

v_gene: TRBV6-1
j_gene: TRBJ1-5
CDR3aa: ASSEAPGGNQPQH

v_gene: TRBV18
j_gene: TRBJ2-7
CDR3aa: ASSSTGGTYEQY

v_gene: TRBV9
j_gene: TRBJ1-1
CDR3aa: ASSSRFGGTEAF

v_gene: TRBV6-2/TRBV6-3
j_gene: TRBJ1-2
CDR3aa: ASSLSFYGYT

v_gene: TRBV5-1
j_gene: TRBJ2-7
CDR3aa: ASSLKGTAPGEQY

v_gene: TRBV5-1
j_gene: TRBJ2-7
CDR3aa: ASSPGDSKSYEQY

v_gene: TRBV27
j_gene: TRBJ2-7
CDR3aa: ASSKGPRAYEQY

v_gene: TRBV28
j_gene: TRBJ2-7
CDR3aa: ASSPPPGQGHVVYEQY

v_gene: TRBV28
j_gene: TRBJ2-7
CDR3aa: ASRVWGQNSYEQY

v_gene: TRBV12-5
j_gene: TRBJ2-5
CDR3aa: ASGQEDTGTGAGTQY

v_gene: TRBV4-2
j_gene: TRBJ1-5
CDR3aa: ASSQARDQPQH

v_gene: TRBV2
j_gene: TRBJ2-1
CDR3aa: ASSVPPVNEQF

v_gene: TRBV6-5
j_gene: TRBJ1-6
CDR3aa: ASSYQNSPLH

v_gene: TRBV5-1
j_gene: TRBJ2-2
CDR3aa: ASSFGQGNTGELF

v_gene: TRBV10-3
j_gene: TRBJ2-5
CDR3aa: AISESRGQGRRETQY

v_gene: TRBV2
j_gene: TRBJ2-3
CDR3aa: ASSGSQGADTQY

v_gene: TRBV24-1
j_gene: TRBJ2-7
CDR3aa: ATSDSTGIPYEQY

v_gene: TRBV5-1
j_gene: TRBJ2-5
CDR3aa: ASSLTLAVFSKETQY

v_gene: TRBV28
j_gene: TRBJ1-5
CDR3aa: ASSSGTGNQPQH

v_gene: TRBV19
j_gene: TRBJ2-2
CDR3aa: ASSRLLGGANTGELF

v_gene: TRBV7-6
j_gene: TRBJ1-4
CDR3aa: ASSPRDRTYLNEKLF

v_gene: TRBV25-1
j_gene: TRBJ2-7
CDR3aa: ASSPGVSYEQY

v_gene: TRBV4-1
j_gene: TRBJ2-7
CDR3aa: ASSQGKGVPYEQY

v_gene: TRBV7-3
j_gene: TRBJ2-7
CDR3aa: ASSEGGGGIHEQY

v_gene: TRBV6-1
j_gene: TRBJ2-3
CDR3aa: ASSARLAGDLDTQY

v_gene: TRBV28
j_gene: TRBJ1-1
CDR3aa: ASSLTGMNTEAF

v_gene: TRBV28
j_gene: TRBJ1-5
CDR3aa: ASSLSNGQRSNQPQH

v_gene: TRBV7-8
j_gene: TRBJ2-1
CDR3aa: ASTREVAEQF

v_gene: TRBV9
j_gene: TRBJ1-2
CDR3aa: ASSPEHT

v_gene: TRBV7-8
j_gene: TRBJ1-3
CDR3aa: ASSLGGSGNTIY

v_gene: TRBV30
j_gene: TRBJ1-4
CDR3aa: GAPGKTNEKLF

v_gene: TRBV7-9
j_gene: TRBJ1-2
CDR3aa: ASSFRTKENYGYT

v_gene: TRBV9
j_gene: TRBJ2-1
CDR3aa: ASSGMGQPDEQF

v_gene: TRBV18
j_gene: TRBJ1-1
CDR3aa: ASSLKAGGNTEAF

v_gene: TRBV27
j_gene: TRBJ1-1
CDR3aa: ASSLVLGGISEAF

v_gene: TRBV19
j_gene: TRBJ1-1
CDR3aa: ASSIDTGRQLNTEAF

v_gene: TRBV10-3
j_gene: TRBJ2-5
CDR3aa: AISQDFEETQY

v_gene: TRBV30
j_gene: TRBJ2-5
CDR3aa: AWRPPGLVETQY

v_gene: TRBV15
j_gene: TRBJ1-4
CDR3aa: ATSRAGEKLF

v_gene: TRBV5-8
j_gene: TRBJ2-7
CDR3aa: ASTRTGAYEQY

v_gene: TRBV4-1
j_gene: TRBJ1-1
CDR3aa: ASSQSTGTEAF